Following are 5 T cell receptor beta chains from one sample sequenced in a study of cytomegalovirus exposure and HLA in healthy donors. The primer mix had 60 Vbeta and 13 Jbeta primers. Measured with immunoSEQ multiplex PCR; TCRdb has only the in-frame clones, and not every one. This table has tens of thousands of clones, roughly two thirds appearing once. The material sequenced was PBMCs. Receptors originate from a man aged 55 to 69 in good health and CMV-seropositive.

The rearrangement joins TRBV5-1 to TRBJ1-3; TRBD1 matches at 12 bases. V was pared by 1 base and J by 0 bases, with 8 bases of the junction left unmatched. The CDR3 extends over 19 amino acids. Germline V gene data show CDR1 as SGHRS and CDR2 as YFSETQ. Written as DNA, the CDR3 is TGCGCCAGCAGCTTGAGGGGACAGGGGGCGACCTACTCTGGAAACACCATATATTTT. This gives the protein CASSLRGQGATYSGNTIYF.

The chain recombines TRBV25-1 with TRBJ1-6, with D uncertain. CDR1 and CDR2 (germline): MGHDK, SYGVNS. V lost 1 base and J lost 8, with 6 bases in between. The CDR3 covers 13 residues. The CDR3 reads CASSEFQYSPLHF. CDR3 sequence (DNA): TGTGCCAGCAGTGAATTTCAGTATTCACCCCTCCACTTT.

The rearrangement uses TRBV7-8 and TRBJ2-1; D remains ambiguous. This CDR3 region has 13 residues. Trimming removed 2 bases at V and 2 bases at J, with 4 bases between. In germline, CDR1 is SGHVS, CDR2 FQNEAQ. As DNA, the CDR3 is TGTGCCAGCAGCTTATCAACCTACAATGAGCAGTTCTTC. Translated, it gives CASSLSTYNEQFF.

This CDR3 reads CASSYSKNIQYF. The CDR3 DNA is TGTGCCAGCAGCTACAGCAAAAACATTCAGTACTTC. The chain recombines TRBV5-8 with TRBJ2-4; D gene uncertain. Germline V gene lookup returns CDR1 SGHTS and CDR2 YDEGEE. Trimming left V 3 bases short and J 3 bases short, with 4 bases between. The CDR3 runs to 12 residues.

The chain carries TRBV7-9 and TRBJ2-1; a weak D match, TRBD2 (5 bases). V lost 2 bases, J lost 6 bases, and 11 bases lay in between. The germline CDR1 and CDR2 sequences are SEHNR and FQNEAQ (reference sequence). The length of the CDR3 is 14 residues. CDR3 region: CASSLISAANEQFF. The DNA of the CDR3 is TGTGCCAGCAGCTTAATATCAGCGGCCAATGAGCAGTTCTTC. The full variable domain, with the rest looked up from reference TRBV7-9 and TRBJ2-1, is DTGVSQNPRHKITKRGQNVTFRCDPISEHNRLYWYRQTLGQGPEFLTYFQNEAQLEKSRLLSDRFSAERPKGSFSTLEIQRTEQGDSAMYLCASSLISAANEQFFGPGTRLTVL.